This T cell receptor beta chain was obtained from a study of T cell repertoires in cytomegalovirus infection. Study-wide background: As its CMV epitopes, the study selected recently identified HLA-C-restricted and well-studied HLA-B-restricted targets. Study observations and caveats: The response measured ex vivo was dominated by TCR beta clonotypes (HLA-C-restricted and CMV-specific). Public TCR beta family frequency separated CMV-and-HLA carriers, including in an independent cohort.

Germline V gene data show CDR1 as ENHRY and CDR2 as SYGVKD. V gave up 5 bases and J gave up 0 bases, with 11 bases separating them. The CDR3 spans 14 residues. TCRdb recomputed calls from the reads with MiXCR, one row per CDR3 protein. The table has hundreds of thousands of distinct CDR3 sequences, approximately 33% seen once. Concerning this clonotype: Its antigen is still unknown.

Sequenced here: cultured PBMCs, sampled from culture after CMV antigen stimulation. The V gene is TRBV10-3, the J gene TRBJ2-7; maybe TRBD2 (6 bases). This receptor was identified in a human donor in good health (CMV status not recorded). Some clones in this sample may be carry-over from other donors' samples. The CDR3 DNA sequence: TGTGCCATCAGTTCCCGGGACTCCTCCTACGAGCAGTACTTC. Amino acid sequence: CAISSRDSSYEQYF.